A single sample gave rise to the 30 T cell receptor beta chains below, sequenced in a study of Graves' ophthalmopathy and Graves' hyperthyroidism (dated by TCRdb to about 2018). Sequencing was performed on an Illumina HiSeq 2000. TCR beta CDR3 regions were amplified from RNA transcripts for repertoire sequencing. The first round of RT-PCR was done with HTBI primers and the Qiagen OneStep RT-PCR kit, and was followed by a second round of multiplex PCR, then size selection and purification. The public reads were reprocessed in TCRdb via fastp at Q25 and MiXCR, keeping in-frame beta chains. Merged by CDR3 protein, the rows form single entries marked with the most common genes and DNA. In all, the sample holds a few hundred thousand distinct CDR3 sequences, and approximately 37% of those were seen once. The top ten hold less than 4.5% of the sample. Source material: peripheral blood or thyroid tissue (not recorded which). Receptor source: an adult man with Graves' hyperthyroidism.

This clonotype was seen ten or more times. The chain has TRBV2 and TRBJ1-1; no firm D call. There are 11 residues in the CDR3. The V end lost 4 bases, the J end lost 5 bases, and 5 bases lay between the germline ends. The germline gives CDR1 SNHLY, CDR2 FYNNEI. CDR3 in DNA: TGTGCCAGCAGTGTCTATACTGAAGCTTTCTTT. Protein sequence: CASSVYTEAFF.

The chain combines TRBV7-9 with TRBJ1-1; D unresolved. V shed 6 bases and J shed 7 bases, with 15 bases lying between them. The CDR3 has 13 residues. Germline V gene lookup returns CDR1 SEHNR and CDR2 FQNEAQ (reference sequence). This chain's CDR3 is CASRLTIRNEAFF. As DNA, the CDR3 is TGTGCCAGCAGGCTAACTATAAGGAATGAAGCTTTCTTT.

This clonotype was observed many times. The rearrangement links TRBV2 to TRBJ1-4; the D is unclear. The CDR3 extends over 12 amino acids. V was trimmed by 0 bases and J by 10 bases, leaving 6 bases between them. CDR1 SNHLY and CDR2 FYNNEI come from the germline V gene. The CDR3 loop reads CASSEASTKLFF. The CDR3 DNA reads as TGTGCCAGCAGTGAAGCATCTACAAAACTGTTTTTT.

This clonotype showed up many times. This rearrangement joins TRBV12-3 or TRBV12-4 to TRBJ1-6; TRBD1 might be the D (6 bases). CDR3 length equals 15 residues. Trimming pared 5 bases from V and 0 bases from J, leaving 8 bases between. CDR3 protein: CASSTDSSYNSPLHF. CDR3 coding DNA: TGTGCCAGCAGTACGGACAGCTCCTATAATTCACCCCTCCACTTT.

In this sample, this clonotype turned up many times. Here the CDR3 DNA reads TGTGCCACCAGTGACCCTTGGAGTAACTATGGCTACACCTTC. This codes for CATSDPWSNYGYTF. The rearrangement uses TRBV24-1 and TRBJ1-2; D is unclear. The CDR3 is 14 residues long. In germline, CDR1 is KGHDR, CDR2 SFDVKD. The V end lost 4 bases, the J end lost 1 base, and 9 bases lay between the germline ends.

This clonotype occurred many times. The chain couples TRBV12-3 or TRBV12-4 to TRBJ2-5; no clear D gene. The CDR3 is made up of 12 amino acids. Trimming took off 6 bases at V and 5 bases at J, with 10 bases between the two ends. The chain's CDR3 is CASSLSRETQYF. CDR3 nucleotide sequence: TGTGCCAGCAGCCTAAGTCGGGAGACCCAGTACTTC.

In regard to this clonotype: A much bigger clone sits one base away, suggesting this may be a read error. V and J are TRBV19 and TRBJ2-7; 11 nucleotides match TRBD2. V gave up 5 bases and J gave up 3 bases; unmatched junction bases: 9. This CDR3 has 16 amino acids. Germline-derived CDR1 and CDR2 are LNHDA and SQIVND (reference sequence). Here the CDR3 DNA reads TGTGCCAGTAGTTCTGGACCGGGACTAGCGGTCTACGAGCAGTACTTC. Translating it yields CASSSGPGLAVYEQYF.

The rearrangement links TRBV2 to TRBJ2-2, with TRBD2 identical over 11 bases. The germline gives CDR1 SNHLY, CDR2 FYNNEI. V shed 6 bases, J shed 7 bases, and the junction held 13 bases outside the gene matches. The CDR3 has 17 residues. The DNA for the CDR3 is TGTGCCAGCAGGAGGGGGAGACTAGCGGGAATTAGCGGGGAGCTGTTTTTT. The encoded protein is CASRRGRLAGISGELFF.

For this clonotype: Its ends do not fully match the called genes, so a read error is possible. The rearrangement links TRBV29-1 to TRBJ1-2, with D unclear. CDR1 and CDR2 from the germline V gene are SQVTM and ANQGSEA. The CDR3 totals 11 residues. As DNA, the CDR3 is TGCAGCGTAGAAGGACACTATGGCTACACCTTC. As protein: CSVEGHYGYTF.

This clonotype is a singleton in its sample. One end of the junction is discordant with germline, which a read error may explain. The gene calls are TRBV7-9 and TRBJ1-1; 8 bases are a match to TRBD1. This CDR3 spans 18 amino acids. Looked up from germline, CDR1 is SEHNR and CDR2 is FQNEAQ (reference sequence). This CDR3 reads CASSQSTGQGAMNTEAFF. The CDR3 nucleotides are TGCGCCAGCAGCCAAAGCACCGGCCAGGGGGCTATGAACACTGAAGCTTTCTTT.

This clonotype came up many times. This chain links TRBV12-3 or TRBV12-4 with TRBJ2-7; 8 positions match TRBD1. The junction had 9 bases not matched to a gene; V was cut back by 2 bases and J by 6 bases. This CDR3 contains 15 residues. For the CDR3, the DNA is TGTGCCAGCAGTTTATCAGGTCAGGGGGCTCGCGAGCAGTACTTC. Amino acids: CASSLSGQGAREQYF.

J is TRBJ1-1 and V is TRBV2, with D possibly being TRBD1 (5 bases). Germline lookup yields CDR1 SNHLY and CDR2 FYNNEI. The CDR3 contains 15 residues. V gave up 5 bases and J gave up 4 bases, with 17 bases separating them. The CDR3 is CASSPQRDGSTEAFF. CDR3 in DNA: TGTGCCAGCAGTCCCCAGAGGGACGGATCCACTGAAGCTTTCTTT.

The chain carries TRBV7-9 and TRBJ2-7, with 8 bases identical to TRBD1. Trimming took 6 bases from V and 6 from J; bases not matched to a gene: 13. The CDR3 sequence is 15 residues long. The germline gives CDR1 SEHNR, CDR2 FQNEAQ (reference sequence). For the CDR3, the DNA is TGTGCCAGCAGTTCCCCAGGGGGCGGACCGGCCGAGCAGTACTTC. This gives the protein CASSSPGGGPAEQYF.

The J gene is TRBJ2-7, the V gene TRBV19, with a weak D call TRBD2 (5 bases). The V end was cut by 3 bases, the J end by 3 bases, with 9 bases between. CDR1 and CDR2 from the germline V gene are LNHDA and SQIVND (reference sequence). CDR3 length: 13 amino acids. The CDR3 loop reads CASSIPGNYEQYF. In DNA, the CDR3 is TGTGCCAGTAGTATTCCGGGGAACTACGAGCAGTACTTC.

CDR3 nucleotides: TGTGCCAGCAGCCTACCGCCGGGACAGGACAGCACAGATAATGAAAAACTGTTTTTT. It yields the protein CASSLPPGQDSTDNEKLFF. The chain couples TRBV7-4 to TRBJ1-4; 8 nucleotides align to TRBD1. V trimming: 5 bases; J trimming: 4 bases; junction bases outside the gene matches: 18. This CDR3 contains 19 residues. The germline V gene encodes CDR1 SGHVT and CDR2 SQSDAQ. Combining the CDR3 with reference TRBV7-4 and TRBJ1-4 gives the whole variable domain GAGVSQSPRYKVAKRGRDVALRCDSISGHVTLYWYRQTLGQGSEVLTYSQSDAQRDKSGRPSGRFSAERPERSVSTLKIQRTEQGDSAVYLCASSLPPGQDSTDNEKLFFGSGTQLSVL.

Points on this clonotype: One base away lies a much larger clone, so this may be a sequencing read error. The CDR3 DNA reads as TGCCCCAGCAGCTTGGGGCCTCAGGGGGGCAGGGGAATGGGTCAGCCCCAGCATTTT. Encoded protein: CPSSLGPQGGRGMGQPQHF. This chain uses TRBV5-4 with TRBJ1-5; 7 bases match TRBD1. Germline CDR1 is SGHNT and CDR2 is YYREEE (reference sequence). The CDR3 runs to 19 residues.

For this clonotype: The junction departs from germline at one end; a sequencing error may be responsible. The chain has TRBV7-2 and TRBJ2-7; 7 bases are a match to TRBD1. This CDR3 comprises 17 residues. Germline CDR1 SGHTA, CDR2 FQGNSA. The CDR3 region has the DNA TGTGCCAGCAGTTTATACCCTCGGGGACAGTCCTCCTGCGAGCAGTACTTT. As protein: CASSLYPRGQSSCEQYF.

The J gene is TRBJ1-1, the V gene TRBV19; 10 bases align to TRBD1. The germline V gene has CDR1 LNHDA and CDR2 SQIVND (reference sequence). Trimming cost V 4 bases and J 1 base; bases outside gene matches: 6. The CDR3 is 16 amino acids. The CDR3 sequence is CASSRQGAGKNTEAFF. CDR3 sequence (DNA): TGTGCCAGTAGTAGACAGGGGGCAGGGAAGAACACTGAAGCTTTCTTT.

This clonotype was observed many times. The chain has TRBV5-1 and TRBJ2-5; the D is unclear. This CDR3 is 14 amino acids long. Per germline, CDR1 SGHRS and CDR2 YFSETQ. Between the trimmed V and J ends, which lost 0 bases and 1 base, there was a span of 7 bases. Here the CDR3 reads CASSLEQSQETQYF. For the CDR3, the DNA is TGCGCCAGCAGCTTGGAACAGAGCCAAGAGACCCAGTACTTC.

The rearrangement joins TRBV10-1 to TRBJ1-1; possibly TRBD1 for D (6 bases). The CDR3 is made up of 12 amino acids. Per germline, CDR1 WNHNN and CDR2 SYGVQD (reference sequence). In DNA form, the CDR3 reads TGCGCACGACAGGTCGCGGACCTTGAAGCTTTCTTT. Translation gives CARQVADLEAFF.

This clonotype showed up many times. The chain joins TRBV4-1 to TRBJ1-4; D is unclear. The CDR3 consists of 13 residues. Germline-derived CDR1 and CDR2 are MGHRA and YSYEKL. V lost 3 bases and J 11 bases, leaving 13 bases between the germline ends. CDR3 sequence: CASSQEAAGKLFF. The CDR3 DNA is TGCGCCAGCAGCCAGGAGGCCGCGGGGAAACTGTTTTTT.

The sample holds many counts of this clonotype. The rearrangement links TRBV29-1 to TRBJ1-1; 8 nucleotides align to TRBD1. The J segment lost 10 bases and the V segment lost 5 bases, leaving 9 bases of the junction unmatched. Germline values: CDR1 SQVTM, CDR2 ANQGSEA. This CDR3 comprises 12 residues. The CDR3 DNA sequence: TGCAGCGTTCAGTCAGGGGGCGCGAGAGCTTTCTTT. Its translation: CSVQSGGARAFF. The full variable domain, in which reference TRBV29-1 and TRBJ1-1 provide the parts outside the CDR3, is SAVISQKPSRDICQRGTSLTIQCQVDSQVTMMFWYRQQPGQSLTLIATANQGSEATYESGFVIDKFPISRPNLTFSTLTVSNMSPEDSSIYLCSVQSGGARAFFGQGTRLTVV.

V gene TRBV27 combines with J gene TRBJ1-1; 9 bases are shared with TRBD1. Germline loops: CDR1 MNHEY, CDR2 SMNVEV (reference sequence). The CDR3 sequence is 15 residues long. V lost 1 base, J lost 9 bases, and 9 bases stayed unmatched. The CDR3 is CASSLFPYGQGKAFF. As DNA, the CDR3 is TGTGCCAGCAGTTTATTCCCCTATGGACAGGGGAAAGCTTTCTTT.

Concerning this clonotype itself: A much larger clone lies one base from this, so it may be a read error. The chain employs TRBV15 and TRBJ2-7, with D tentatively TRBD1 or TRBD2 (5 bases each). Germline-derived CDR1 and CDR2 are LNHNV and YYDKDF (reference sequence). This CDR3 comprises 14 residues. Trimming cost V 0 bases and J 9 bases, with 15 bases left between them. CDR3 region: CATSRDPVGDGQYF. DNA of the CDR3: TGTGCCACCAGCAGAGATCCCGTAGGGGACGGGCAGTACTTC.

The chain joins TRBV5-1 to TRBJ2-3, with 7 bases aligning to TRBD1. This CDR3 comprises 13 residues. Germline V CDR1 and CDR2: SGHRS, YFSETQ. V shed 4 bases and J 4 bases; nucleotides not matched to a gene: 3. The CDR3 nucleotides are TGCGCCAGCAGCGCCGGGACAGCAGATACGCAGTATTTT. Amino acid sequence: CASSAGTADTQYF.

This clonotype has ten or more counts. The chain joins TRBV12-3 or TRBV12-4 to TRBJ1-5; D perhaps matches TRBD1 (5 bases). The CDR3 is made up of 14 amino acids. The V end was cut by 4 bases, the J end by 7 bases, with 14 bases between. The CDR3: CASSYGGSGQPQHF. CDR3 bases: TGTGCCAGCAGTTACGGGGGGTCGGGGCAGCCCCAGCATTTT.

This CDR3 reads CASSLSNSGATYEQYF. CDR3 nucleotides: TGTGCCAGCAGTTTAAGCAACAGCGGGGCTACCTACGAGCAGTACTTC. This chain connects TRBV27 to TRBJ2-7, with 7 bases that match TRBD2. This CDR3 is 16 amino acids long. CDR1 MNHEY and CDR2 SMNVEV come from the germline V gene (reference sequence). Germline trimming cut 2 bases from V and 2 bases from J; bases unmatched to any gene: 9.

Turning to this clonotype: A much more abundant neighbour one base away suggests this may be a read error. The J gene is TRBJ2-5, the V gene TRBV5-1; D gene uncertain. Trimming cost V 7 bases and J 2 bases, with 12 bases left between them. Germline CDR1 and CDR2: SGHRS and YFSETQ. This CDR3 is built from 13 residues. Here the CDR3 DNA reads TGCGCCAGCGGCTGGACGTCACAAGAGACCCAGTACTTC. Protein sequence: CASGWTSQETQYF.

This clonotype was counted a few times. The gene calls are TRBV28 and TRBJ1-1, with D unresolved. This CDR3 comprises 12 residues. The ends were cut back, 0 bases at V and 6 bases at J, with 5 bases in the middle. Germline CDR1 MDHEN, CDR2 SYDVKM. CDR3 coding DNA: TGTGCCAGCAGTTTATGGAGAGCTGAAGCTTTCTTT. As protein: CASSLWRAEAFF.

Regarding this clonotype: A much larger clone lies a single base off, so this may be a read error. The CDR3 DNA sequence: TGTACCAGCAGCCAGAGACAGGGTATCAATCAGCCCCAGCATTTT. Translation gives CTSSQRQGINQPQHF. V is TRBV6-6 and J is TRBJ1-5, with TRBD1 matching 7 bases. This CDR3 is 15 amino acids long. From germline, CDR1 is MNHNY and CDR2 SVGAGI (reference sequence).